This T cell receptor (beta chain) was recorded in a study of control samples from healthy donors and cancer patients. Produced via immunoSEQ multiplex PCR; TCRdb's table is partial and in-frame only. The data hold about 110,000 clones, with about 80% observed a single time. The specimen was blood. This clonotype was obtained from a woman aged 50 to 60 in good health.

The CDR3 spells CASSFAVRDTEAFF. The CDR3, as DNA: TGTGCCAGCAGCTTCGCGGTTCGGGACACTGAAGCTTTCTTT. V and J are TRBV7-8 and TRBJ1-1; D uncertain. This CDR3 has 14 amino acids. In germline, CDR1 is SGHVS, CDR2 FQNEAQ. V dropped 3 bases and J dropped 3 bases, with 11 bases sitting between them.